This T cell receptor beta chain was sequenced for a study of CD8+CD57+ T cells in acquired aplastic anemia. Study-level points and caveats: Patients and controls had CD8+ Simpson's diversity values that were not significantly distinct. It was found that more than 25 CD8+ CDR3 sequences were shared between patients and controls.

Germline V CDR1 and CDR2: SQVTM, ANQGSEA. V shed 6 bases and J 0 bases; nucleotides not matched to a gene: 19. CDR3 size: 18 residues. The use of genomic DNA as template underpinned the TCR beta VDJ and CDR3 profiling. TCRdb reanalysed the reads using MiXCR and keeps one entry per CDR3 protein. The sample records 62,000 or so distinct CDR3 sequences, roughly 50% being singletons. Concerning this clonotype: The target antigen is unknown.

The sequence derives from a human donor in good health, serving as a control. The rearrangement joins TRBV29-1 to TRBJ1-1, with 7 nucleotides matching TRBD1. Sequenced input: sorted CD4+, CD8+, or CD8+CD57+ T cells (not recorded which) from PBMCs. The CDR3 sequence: CSVQGGQRVLLMNTEAFF. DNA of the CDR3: TGCAGCGTCCAAGGGGGACAGCGAGTACTCCTTATGAACACTGAAGCTTTCTTT.